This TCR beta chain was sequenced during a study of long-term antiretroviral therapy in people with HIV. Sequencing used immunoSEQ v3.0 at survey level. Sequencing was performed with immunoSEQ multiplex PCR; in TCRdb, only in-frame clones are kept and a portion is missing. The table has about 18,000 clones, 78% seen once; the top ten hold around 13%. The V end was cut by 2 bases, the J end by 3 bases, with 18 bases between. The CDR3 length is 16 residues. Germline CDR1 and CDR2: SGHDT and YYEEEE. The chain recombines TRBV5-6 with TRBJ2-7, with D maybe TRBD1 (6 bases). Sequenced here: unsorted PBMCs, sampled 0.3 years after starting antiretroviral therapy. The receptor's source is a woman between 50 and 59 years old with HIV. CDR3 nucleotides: TGTGCCAGCAGCTTTTTATCGGACAGTCTGCTCTACGAGCAGTACTTC. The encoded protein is CASSFLSDSLLYEQYF.